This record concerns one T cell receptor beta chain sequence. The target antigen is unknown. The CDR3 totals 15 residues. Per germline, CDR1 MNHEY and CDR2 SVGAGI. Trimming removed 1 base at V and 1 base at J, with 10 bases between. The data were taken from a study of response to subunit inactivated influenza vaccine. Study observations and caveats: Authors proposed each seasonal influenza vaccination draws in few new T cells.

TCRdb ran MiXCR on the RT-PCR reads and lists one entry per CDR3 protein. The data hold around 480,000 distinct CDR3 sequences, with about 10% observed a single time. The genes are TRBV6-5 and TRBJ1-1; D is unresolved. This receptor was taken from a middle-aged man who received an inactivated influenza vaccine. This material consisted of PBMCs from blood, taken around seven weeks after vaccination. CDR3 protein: CASSYWRGRNTEAFF. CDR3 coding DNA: TGTGCCAGCAGTTACTGGCGAGGGAGGAACACTGAAGCTTTCTTT.